This T cell receptor (beta chain) was sequenced in a study of tissue T cells after allogeneic stem cell transplantation. V lost 2 bases, J lost 3 bases, and 5 bases lay in between. The germline V gene has CDR1 SGHLS and CDR2 HYDKME. CDR3 length equals 12 residues. Profiled with immunoSEQ multiplex PCR; TCRdb holds only in-frame clones, not every one. The sample consists of some 4,600 clones, around 43% of them appearing once. Details on this clone: Here the gene names and germline are mouse. The read gets to within 1 residue of the CDR3 end, and the germline J gene fills in the rest.

Time point noted: mouse harvest day 14 after allogeneic transplant. Tail vein injection delivered 10^7 T-cell-depleted bone marrow cells and 10^6 splenic CD5+ T cells. Mice had MHC-mismatched B6 into BALB/c GVHD, sampled day 7 or 14. This chain joins TRBV12-2 and TRBJ2-5; D is unclear. Source material: lymph node tissue. This TCR came from a female BALB/c mouse given C57BL/6 T cells with graft-versus-host disease after an allogeneic hematopoietic cell transplant. The part of the CDR3 DNA that was read is TGTGCCAGCTCTCAACATCAAGACACCCAGTAC. It codes for CASSQHQDTQY. The complete CDR3 protein is CASSQHQDTQYF.